This TCR beta chain is drawn from a study of T-cell memory formation after mild COVID-19. On the study more broadly: The two donors had largely donor-specific TCR clusters. Study outcomes and limitations: Contracting clones, day 15 to 85, had balanced CD4/CD8, and later expanders favored CD4+. CD4+ contracting clones were found mainly in CM and EM, and CD8+ ones in EMRA.

From germline, CDR1 is SNHLY and CDR2 FYNNEI. The CDR3 is made up of 13 amino acids. With 4 bases removed from V and 2 bases from J, the gap between germline ends came to 9 bases. Using constant-segment primers, 5'RACE produced TCR alpha and TCR beta cDNA libraries carrying sample barcodes and UMIs. TCRdb ran MiXCR on the 5' RACE reads and lists one entry per CDR3 protein. This table holds 90,000 to 120,000 distinct CDR3 sequences, roughly an eighth found once. As regards this clonotype: Its antigen is unidentified.

This rearrangement joins TRBV2 to TRBJ2-7; possible D gene TRBD1, 6 bases. Sequenced: PBMCs or a T cell subset sorted from them (not recorded which). The clonotype was recovered from a man between 18 and 29 years old who had mild COVID-19 (a few samples of this study predate the infection). Cell type and time point are not known. The CDR3 is CASSGQATYEQYF. CDR3 sequence (DNA): TGTGCCAGCAGTGGACAGGCCACCTACGAGCAGTACTTC.